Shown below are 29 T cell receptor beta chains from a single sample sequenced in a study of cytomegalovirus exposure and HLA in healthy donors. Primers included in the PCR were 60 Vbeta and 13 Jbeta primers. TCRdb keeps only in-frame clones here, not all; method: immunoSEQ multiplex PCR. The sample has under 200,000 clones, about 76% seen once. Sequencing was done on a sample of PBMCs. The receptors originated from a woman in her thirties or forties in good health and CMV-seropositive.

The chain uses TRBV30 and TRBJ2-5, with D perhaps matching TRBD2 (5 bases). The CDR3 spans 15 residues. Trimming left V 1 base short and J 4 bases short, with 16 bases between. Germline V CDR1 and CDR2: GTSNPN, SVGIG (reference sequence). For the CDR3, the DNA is TGTGCCTGGAGTGGTATGCTAGCTGGGCGAGAGACCCAGTACTTC. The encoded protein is CAWSGMLAGRETQYF.

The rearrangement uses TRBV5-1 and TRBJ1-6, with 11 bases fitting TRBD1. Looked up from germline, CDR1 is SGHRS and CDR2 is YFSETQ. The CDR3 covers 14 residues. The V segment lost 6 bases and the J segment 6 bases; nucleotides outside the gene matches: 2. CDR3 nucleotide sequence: TGCGCCAGCATGGACAGGGGGCTTAATTCACCCCTCCACTTT. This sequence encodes CASMDRGLNSPLHF. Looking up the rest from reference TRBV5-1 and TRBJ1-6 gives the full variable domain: KAGVTQTPRYLIKTRGQQVTLSCSPISGHRSVSWYQQTPGQGLQFLFEYFSETQRNKGNFPGRFSGRQFSNSRSEMNVSTLELGDSALYLCASMDRGLNSPLHFGNGTRLTVT.

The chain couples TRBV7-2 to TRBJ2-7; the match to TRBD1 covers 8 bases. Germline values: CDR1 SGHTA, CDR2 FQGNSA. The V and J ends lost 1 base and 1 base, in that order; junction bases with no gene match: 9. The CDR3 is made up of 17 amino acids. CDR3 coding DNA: TGTGCCAGCAGCTTAGGGACAGGGAGTTTTTATTCCTACGAGCAGTACTTC. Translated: CASSLGTGSFYSYEQYF.

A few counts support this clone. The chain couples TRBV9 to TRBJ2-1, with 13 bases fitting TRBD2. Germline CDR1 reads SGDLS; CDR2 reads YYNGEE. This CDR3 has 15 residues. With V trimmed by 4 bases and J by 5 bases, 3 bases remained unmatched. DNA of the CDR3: TGTGCCAGCAGCCCGGGACTAGCGGGGAACAATGAGCAGTTCTTC. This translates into CASSPGLAGNNEQFF.

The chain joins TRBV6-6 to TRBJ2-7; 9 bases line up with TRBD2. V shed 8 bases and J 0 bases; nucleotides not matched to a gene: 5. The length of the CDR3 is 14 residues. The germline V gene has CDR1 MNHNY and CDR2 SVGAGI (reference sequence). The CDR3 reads CASRGGGASYEQYF. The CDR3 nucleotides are TGTGCCAGCCGCGGCGGGGGGGCCTCCTACGAGCAGTACTTC.

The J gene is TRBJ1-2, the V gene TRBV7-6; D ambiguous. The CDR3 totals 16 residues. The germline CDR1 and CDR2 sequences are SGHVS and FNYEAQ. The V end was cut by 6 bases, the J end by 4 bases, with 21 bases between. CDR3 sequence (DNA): TGTGCCAGCAGTTTTACGGCGAGGGAAGCGGGCTATGGCTACACCTTC. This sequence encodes CASSFTAREAGYGYTF. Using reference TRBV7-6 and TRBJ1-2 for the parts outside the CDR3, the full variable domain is GAGVSQSPRYKVTKRGQDVALRCDPISGHVSLYWYRQALGQGPEFLTYFNYEAQQDKSGLPNDRFSAERPEGSISTLTIQRTEQRDSAMYRCASSFTAREAGYGYTFGSGTRLTVV.

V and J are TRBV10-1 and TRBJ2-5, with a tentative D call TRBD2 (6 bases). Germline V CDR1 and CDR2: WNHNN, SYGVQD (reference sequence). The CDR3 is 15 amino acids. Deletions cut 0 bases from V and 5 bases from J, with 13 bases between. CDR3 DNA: TGCGCCAGCAGTGAGTCAACCGGGAGAAGCGAGACCCAGTACTTC. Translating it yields CASSESTGRSETQYF.

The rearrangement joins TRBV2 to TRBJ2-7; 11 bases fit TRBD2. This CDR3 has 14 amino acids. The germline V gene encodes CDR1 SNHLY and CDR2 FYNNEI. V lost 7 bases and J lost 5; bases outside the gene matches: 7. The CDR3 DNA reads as TGTGCCAGCAAGACTAGCGGGATGTCCAACGAGCAGTACTTC. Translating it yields CASKTSGMSNEQYF. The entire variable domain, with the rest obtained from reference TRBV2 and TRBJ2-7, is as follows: EPEVTQTPSHQVTQMGQEVILRCVPISNHLYFYWYRQILGQKVEFLVSFYNNEISEKSEIFDDQFSVERPDGSNFTLKIRSTKLEDSAMYFCASKTSGMSNEQYFGPGTRLTVT.

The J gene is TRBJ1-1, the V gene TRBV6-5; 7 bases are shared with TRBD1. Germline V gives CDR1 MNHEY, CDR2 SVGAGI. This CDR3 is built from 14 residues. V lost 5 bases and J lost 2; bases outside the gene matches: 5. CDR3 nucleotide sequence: TGTGCCAGCAGTGCGCAGGGGGGAAACACTGAAGCTTTCTTT. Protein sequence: CASSAQGGNTEAFF.

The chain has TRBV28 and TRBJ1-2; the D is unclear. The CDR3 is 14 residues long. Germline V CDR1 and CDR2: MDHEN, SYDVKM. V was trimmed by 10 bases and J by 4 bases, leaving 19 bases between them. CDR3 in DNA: TGTGCCATCGACCGGGCCAGCGGCCTCTATGGCTACACCTTC. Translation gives CAIDRASGLYGYTF.

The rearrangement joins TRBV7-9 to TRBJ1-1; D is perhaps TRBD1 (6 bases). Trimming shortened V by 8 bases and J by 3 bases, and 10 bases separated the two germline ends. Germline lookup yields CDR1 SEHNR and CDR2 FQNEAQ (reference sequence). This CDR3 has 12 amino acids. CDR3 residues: CASVSGDTEAFF. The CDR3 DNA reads TGTGCCAGCGTTTCAGGGGACACTGAAGCTTTCTTT.

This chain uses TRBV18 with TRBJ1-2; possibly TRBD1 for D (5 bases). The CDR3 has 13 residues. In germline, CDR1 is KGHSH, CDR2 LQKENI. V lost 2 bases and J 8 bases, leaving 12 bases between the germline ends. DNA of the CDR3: TGTGCCAGCTCACCAGTAGACAGTCTAGGCTACACCTTC. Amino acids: CASSPVDSLGYTF.

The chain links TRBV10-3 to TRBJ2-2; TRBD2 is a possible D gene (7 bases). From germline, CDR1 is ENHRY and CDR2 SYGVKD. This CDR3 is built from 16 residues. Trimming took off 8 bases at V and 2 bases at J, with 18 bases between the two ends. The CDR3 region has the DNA TGTGCCATCCGAGGGGGGGCAGGGGAAAACACCGGGGAGCTGTTTTTT. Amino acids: CAIRGGAGENTGELFF.

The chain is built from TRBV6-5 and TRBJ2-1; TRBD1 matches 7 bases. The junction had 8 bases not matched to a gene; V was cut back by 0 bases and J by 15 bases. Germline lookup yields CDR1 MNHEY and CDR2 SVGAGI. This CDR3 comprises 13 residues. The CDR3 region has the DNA TGTGCCAGCAGTTACTCGATAAGGGACAGCGGGTTCTTC. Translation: CASSYSIRDSGFF.

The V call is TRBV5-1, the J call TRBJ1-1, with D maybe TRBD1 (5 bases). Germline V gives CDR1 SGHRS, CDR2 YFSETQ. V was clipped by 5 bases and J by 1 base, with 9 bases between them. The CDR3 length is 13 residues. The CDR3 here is CASSRTTNTEAFF. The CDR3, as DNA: TGCGCCAGCAGTCGGACAACGAACACTGAAGCTTTCTTT. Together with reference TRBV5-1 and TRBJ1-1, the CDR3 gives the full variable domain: KAGVTQTPRYLIKTRGQQVTLSCSPISGHRSVSWYQQTPGQGLQFLFEYFSETQRNKGNFPGRFSGRQFSNSRSEMNVSTLELGDSALYLCASSRTTNTEAFFGQGTRLTVV.

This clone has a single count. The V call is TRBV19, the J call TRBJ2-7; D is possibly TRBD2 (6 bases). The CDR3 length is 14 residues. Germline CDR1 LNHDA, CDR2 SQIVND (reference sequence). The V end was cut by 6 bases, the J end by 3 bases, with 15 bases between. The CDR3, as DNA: TGTGCCAGTAGAGGGGTGGGGACTGACTACGAGCAGTACTTC. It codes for CASRGVGTDYEQYF.

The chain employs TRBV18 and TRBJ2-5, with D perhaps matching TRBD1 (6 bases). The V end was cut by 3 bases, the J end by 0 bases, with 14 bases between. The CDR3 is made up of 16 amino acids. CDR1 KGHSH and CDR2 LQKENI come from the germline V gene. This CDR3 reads CASSPQGPGNQETQYF. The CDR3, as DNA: TGTGCCAGCTCACCTCAGGGGCCAGGAAACCAAGAGACCCAGTACTTC.

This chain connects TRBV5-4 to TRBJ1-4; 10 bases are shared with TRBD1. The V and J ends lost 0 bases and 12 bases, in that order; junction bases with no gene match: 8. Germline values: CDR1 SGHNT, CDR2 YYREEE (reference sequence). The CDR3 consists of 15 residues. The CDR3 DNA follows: TGTGCCAGCAGCTTGGGACAGGGGGCTATCGCAGAACTGTTTTTT. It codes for CASSLGQGAIAELFF.

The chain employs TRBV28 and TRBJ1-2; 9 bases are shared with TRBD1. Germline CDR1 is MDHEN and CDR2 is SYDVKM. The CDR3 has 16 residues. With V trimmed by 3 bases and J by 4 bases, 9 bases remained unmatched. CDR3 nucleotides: TGTGCCAGCAGTTTCCTCCGGGACAGGGCTTCCTATGGCTACACCTTC. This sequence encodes CASSFLRDRASYGYTF.

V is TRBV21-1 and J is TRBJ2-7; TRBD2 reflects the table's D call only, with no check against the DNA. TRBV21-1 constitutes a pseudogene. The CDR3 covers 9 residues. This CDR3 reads CAKSYEQYF. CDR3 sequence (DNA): TGTGCCAAGAGCTACGAGCAGTACTTC.

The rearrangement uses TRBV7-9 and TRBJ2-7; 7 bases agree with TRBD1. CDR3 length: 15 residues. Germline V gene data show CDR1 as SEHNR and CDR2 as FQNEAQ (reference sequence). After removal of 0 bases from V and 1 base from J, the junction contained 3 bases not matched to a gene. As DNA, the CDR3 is TGTGCCAGCAGCTTAGCGACAGGGCAATCCTACGAGCAGTACTTC. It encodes CASSLATGQSYEQYF.

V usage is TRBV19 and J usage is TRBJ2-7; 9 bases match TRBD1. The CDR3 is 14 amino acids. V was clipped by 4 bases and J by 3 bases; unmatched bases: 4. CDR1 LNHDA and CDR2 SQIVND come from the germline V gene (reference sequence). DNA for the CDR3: TGTGCCAGTAGTAACCGGGACAGGGACTACGAGCAGTACTTC. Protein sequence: CASSNRDRDYEQYF.

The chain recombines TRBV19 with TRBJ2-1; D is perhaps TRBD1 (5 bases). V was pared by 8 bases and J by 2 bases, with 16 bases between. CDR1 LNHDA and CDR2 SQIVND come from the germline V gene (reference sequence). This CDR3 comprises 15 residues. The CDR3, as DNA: TGTGCCAGTTACCCAGGGTCAGCCCCCTACAATGAGCAGTTCTTC. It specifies CASYPGSAPYNEQFF.

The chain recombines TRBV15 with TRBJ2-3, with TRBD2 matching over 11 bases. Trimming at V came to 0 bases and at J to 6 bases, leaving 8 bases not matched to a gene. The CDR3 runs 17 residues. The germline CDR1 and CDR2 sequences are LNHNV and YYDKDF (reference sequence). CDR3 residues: CATSRDVLAGGGDTQYF. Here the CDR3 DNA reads TGTGCCACCAGCAGAGATGTCCTAGCGGGAGGTGGGGATACGCAGTATTTT.

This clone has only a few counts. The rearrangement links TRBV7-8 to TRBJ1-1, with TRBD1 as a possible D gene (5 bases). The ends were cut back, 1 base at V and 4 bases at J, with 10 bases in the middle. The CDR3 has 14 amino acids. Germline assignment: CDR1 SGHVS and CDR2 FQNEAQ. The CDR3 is CASSLGGGFTEAFF. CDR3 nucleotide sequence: TGTGCCAGCAGCTTAGGGGGGGGGTTCACTGAAGCTTTCTTT.

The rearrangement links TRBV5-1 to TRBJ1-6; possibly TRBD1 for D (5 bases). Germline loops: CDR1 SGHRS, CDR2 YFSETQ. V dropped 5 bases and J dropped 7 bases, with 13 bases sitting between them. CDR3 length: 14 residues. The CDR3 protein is CASSQGLANSPLHF. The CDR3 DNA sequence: TGCGCCAGCAGTCAGGGTTTAGCAAATTCACCCCTCCACTTT. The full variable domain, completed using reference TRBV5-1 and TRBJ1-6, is KAGVTQTPRYLIKTRGQQVTLSCSPISGHRSVSWYQQTPGQGLQFLFEYFSETQRNKGNFPGRFSGRQFSNSRSEMNVSTLELGDSALYLCASSQGLANSPLHFGNGTRLTVT.

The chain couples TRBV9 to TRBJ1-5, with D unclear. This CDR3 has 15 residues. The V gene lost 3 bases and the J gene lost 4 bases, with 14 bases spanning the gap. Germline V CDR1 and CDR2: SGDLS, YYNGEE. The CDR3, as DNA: TGTGCCAGCAGCGCCGACGGGGTGCGGAATCAGCCCCAGCATTTT. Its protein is CASSADGVRNQPQHF. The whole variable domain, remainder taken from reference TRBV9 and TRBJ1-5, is DSGVTQTPKHLITATGQRVTLRCSPRSGDLSVYWYQQSLDQGLQFLIQYYNGEERAKGNILERFSAQQFPDLHSELNLSSLELGDSALYFCASSADGVRNQPQHFGDGTRLSIL.

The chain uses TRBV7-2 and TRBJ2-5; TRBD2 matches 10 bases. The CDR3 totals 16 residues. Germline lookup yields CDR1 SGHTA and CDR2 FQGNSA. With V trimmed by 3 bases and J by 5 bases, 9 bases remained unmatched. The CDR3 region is CASSFATSGVGETQYF. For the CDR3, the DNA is TGTGCCAGCAGCTTTGCTACTAGCGGGGTGGGCGAGACCCAGTACTTC.

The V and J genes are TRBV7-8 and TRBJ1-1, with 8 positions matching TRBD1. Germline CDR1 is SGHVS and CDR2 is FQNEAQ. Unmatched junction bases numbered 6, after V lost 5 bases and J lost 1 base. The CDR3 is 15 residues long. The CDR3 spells CASSTLQGGNTEAFF. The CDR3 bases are TGTGCCAGCAGCACCCTACAGGGGGGGAACACTGAAGCTTTCTTT.